This is a list of T cell receptor beta chains from one sample in a study of graft-versus-host responses after intestinal transplantation. These receptors' targets are unknown. Here immunoSEQ multiplex PCR was the method, and the copy in TCRdb shows in-frame clones only, minus some. The sample records around 90,000 clones, approximately 95% being singletons. The sequencing used unstimulated CD8+ T cells sorted from spleen or lymph node cells, collected before transplant. The receptors derive from a human donor who was the organ donor for an intestinal transplant. Both conserved end residues are part of each CDR3. Fields, in order: clone size, J gene, D gene, V gene, CDR3 protein, CDR3 DNA. D genes are given only for firm matches. A clone size is listed for some rows: how often the clone was seen (once, few, many), or a class if it is expanded.

clone size: few
J gene: TRBJ1-1
D gene: TRBD1
V gene: TRBV30
CDR3 protein: CAWSSRDSRTEAFF
CDR3 DNA: TGTGCCTGGAGCTCCCGGGACAGCAGGACTGAAGCTTTCTTT

clone size: .
J gene: TRBJ2-1
D gene: TRBD2
V gene: TRBV5-6
CDR3 protein: CASSVTLAEYNEQFF
CDR3 DNA: TGTGCCAGCAGCGTAACCCTAGCGGAGTACAATGAGCAGTTCTTC

clone size: .
J gene: TRBJ2-7
D gene: TRBD1
V gene: TRBV7-9
CDR3 protein: CASSGGQGDLYEQYF
CDR3 DNA: TGTGCCAGCAGCGGGGGACAGGGGGATCTTTACGAGCAGTACTTC

clone size: .
J gene: TRBJ2-7
D gene: .
V gene: TRBV27
CDR3 protein: CASSFAVSYEQYF
CDR3 DNA: TGTGCCAGCAGTTTTGCGGTCTCCTACGAGCAGTACTTC

clone size: .
J gene: TRBJ2-1
D gene: .
V gene: TRBV28
CDR3 protein: CASSFQINEQFF
CDR3 DNA: TGTGCCAGCAGTTTCCAGATTAATGAGCAGTTCTTC

clone size: .
J gene: TRBJ2-5
D gene: TRBD2
V gene: TRBV7-2
CDR3 protein: CASSSLAGTFQETQYF
CDR3 DNA: TGTGCCAGCAGCTCACTAGCGGGGACCTTCCAAGAGACCCAGTACTTC

clone size: .
J gene: TRBJ2-5
D gene: TRBD2
V gene: TRBV10-1
CDR3 protein: CASSSQAGLAGEFAETQYF
CDR3 DNA: TGCGCCAGCAGTTCTCAGGCTGGACTAGCGGGGGAATTCGCAGAGACCCAGTACTTC

clone size: .
J gene: TRBJ1-2
D gene: TRBD1
V gene: TRBV7-4
CDR3 protein: CASSQGTGHGYTF
CDR3 DNA: TGTGCCAGCAGCCAGGGGACAGGGCATGGCTACACCTTC

clone size: once
J gene: TRBJ2-7
D gene: .
V gene: TRBV11-3
CDR3 protein: CASSLVEYEQYF
CDR3 DNA: TGTGCCAGCAGCTTAGTTGAGTACGAGCAGTACTTC

clone size: .
J gene: TRBJ1-1
D gene: .
V gene: TRBV6-1
CDR3 protein: CASSEAQNTEAFF
CDR3 DNA: TGTGCCAGCAGTGAAGCTCAGAACACTGAAGCTTTCTTT

clone size: .
J gene: TRBJ2-5
D gene: TRBD2
V gene: TRBV2
CDR3 protein: CASSENVAGGYLGETQYF
CDR3 DNA: TGTGCCAGCAGTGAAAACGTAGCGGGGGGCTACCTGGGGGAGACCCAGTACTTC

clone size: .
J gene: TRBJ2-3
D gene: .
V gene: TRBV27
CDR3 protein: CASSLLSGGTDTQYF
CDR3 DNA: TGTGCCAGCAGTCTTCTAAGCGGAGGCACAGATACGCAGTATTTT

clone size: .
J gene: TRBJ1-1
D gene: TRBD1
V gene: TRBV2
CDR3 protein: CASSVRGQGTEAFF
CDR3 DNA: TGTGCCAGCAGTGTAAGGGGACAGGGCACTGAAGCTTTCTTT

clone size: .
J gene: TRBJ1-5
D gene: .
V gene: TRBV7-6
CDR3 protein: CASSLGIAEAQHF
CDR3 DNA: TGTGCCAGCAGCTTAGGAATTGCGGAGGCCCAGCATTTT

clone size: .
J gene: TRBJ1-1
D gene: .
V gene: TRBV27
CDR3 protein: CASSLFGGPSGAFF
CDR3 DNA: TGTGCCAGCAGTTTATTCGGCGGGCCCAGCGGAGCTTTCTTT

clone size: .
J gene: TRBJ2-7
D gene: .
V gene: TRBV6-1
CDR3 protein: CASSEAMTAASYEQYF
CDR3 DNA: TGTGCCAGCAGTGAAGCGATGACAGCCGCCTCCTACGAGCAGTACTTC

clone size: .
J gene: TRBJ1-5
D gene: .
V gene: TRBV5-1
CDR3 protein: CASSLAVVLNQPQHF
CDR3 DNA: TGCGCCAGCAGCTTGGCCGTAGTTCTCAATCAGCCCCAGCATTTT

clone size: .
J gene: TRBJ2-2
D gene: .
V gene: TRBV7-8
CDR3 protein: CASSPRRLQGGELFF
CDR3 DNA: TGTGCCAGCAGCCCACGACGGCTCCAGGGCGGGGAGCTGTTTTTT

clone size: .
J gene: TRBJ2-7
D gene: TRBD2
V gene: TRBV5-6
CDR3 protein: CASSLTSGGAGGYEQYF
CDR3 DNA: TGTGCCAGCAGCTTGACCAGCGGGGGGGCCGGGGGATACGAGCAGTACTTC

clone size: .
J gene: TRBJ2-5
D gene: .
V gene: TRBV27
CDR3 protein: CASSFQEGETQYF
CDR3 DNA: TGTGCCAGCAGTTTCCAGGAGGGGGAGACCCAGTACTTC

clone size: .
J gene: TRBJ2-7
D gene: .
V gene: TRBV7-9
CDR3 protein: CASSPLGTATYEQYF
CDR3 DNA: TGTGCCAGCAGCCCGCTAGGGACTGCGACCTACGAGCAGTACTTC

clone size: .
J gene: TRBJ2-7
D gene: .
V gene: TRBV28
CDR3 protein: CASRLDYEQYF
CDR3 DNA: TGTGCCAGTAGACTGGACTACGAGCAGTACTTC

clone size: .
J gene: TRBJ1-2
D gene: .
V gene: TRBV11-3
CDR3 protein: CASTRSTFPYGYTF
CDR3 DNA: TGTGCCAGCACCCGGTCCACCTTTCCTTATGGCTACACCTTC

clone size: .
J gene: TRBJ2-5
D gene: .
V gene: TRBV7-3
CDR3 protein: CASSLTGGQETQYF
CDR3 DNA: TGTGCCAGCAGCTTAACGGGCGGGCAAGAGACCCAGTACTTC

clone size: once
J gene: TRBJ2-3
D gene: TRBD2
V gene: TRBV2
CDR3 protein: CASSETERGGTDTQYF
CDR3 DNA: TGTGCCAGCAGTGAAACCGAGCGGGGGGGCACAGATACGCAGTATTTT

clone size: .
J gene: TRBJ2-7
D gene: TRBD1
V gene: TRBV5-6
CDR3 protein: CASSQWTGAYEQYF
CDR3 DNA: TGTGCCAGCAGTCAATGGACAGGGGCCTACGAGCAGTACTTC

clone size: .
J gene: TRBJ2-7
D gene: .
V gene: TRBV5-6
CDR3 protein: CASSFGIRREQYF
CDR3 DNA: TGTGCCAGCAGCTTCGGAATAAGGCGGGAGCAGTACTTC

clone size: once
J gene: TRBJ1-1
D gene: .
V gene: TRBV19
CDR3 protein: CASSMAPGTEAFF
CDR3 DNA: TGTGCCAGTAGTATGGCCCCGGGGACTGAAGCTTTCTTT

clone size: once
J gene: TRBJ2-7
D gene: .
V gene: TRBV11-2
CDR3 protein: CASSPDPGTRFNNEQYF
CDR3 DNA: TGTGCCAGCAGCCCGGATCCCGGGACTCGATTTAACAACGAGCAGTACTTC

clone size: once
J gene: TRBJ2-5
D gene: TRBD1
V gene: TRBV28
CDR3 protein: CASSLQQGRQTQYF
CDR3 DNA: TGTGCCAGCAGTCTACAACAGGGGCGGCAGACCCAGTACTTC

clone size: .
J gene: TRBJ2-7
D gene: .
V gene: TRBV27
CDR3 protein: CASTARSGYEQYF
CDR3 DNA: TGTGCCAGCACCGCGAGGAGCGGCTACGAGCAGTACTTC

clone size: .
J gene: TRBJ1-1
D gene: .
V gene: TRBV7-9
CDR3 protein: CASRRENTEAFF
CDR3 DNA: TGTGCCAGCAGAAGAGAGAACACTGAAGCTTTCTTT

clone size: .
J gene: TRBJ2-7
D gene: TRBD1
V gene: TRBV9
CDR3 protein: CASSPTWTGIYEQYF
CDR3 DNA: TGTGCCAGCAGCCCCACGTGGACAGGGATCTACGAGCAGTACTTC

clone size: .
J gene: TRBJ2-3
D gene: .
V gene: TRBV7-6
CDR3 protein: CASSFHSTDTQYF
CDR3 DNA: TGTGCCAGCAGCTTCCATAGCACAGATACGCAGTATTTT

clone size: .
J gene: TRBJ1-1
D gene: TRBD1
V gene: TRBV7-3
CDR3 protein: CASSWTGGNTEAFF
CDR3 DNA: TGTGCCAGCAGCTGGACAGGGGGGAACACTGAAGCTTTCTTT

clone size: .
J gene: TRBJ1-2
D gene: .
V gene: TRBV7-9
CDR3 protein: CASSLGAGNYGYTF
CDR3 DNA: TGTGCCAGCAGCTTAGGGGCAGGAAACTATGGCTACACCTTC